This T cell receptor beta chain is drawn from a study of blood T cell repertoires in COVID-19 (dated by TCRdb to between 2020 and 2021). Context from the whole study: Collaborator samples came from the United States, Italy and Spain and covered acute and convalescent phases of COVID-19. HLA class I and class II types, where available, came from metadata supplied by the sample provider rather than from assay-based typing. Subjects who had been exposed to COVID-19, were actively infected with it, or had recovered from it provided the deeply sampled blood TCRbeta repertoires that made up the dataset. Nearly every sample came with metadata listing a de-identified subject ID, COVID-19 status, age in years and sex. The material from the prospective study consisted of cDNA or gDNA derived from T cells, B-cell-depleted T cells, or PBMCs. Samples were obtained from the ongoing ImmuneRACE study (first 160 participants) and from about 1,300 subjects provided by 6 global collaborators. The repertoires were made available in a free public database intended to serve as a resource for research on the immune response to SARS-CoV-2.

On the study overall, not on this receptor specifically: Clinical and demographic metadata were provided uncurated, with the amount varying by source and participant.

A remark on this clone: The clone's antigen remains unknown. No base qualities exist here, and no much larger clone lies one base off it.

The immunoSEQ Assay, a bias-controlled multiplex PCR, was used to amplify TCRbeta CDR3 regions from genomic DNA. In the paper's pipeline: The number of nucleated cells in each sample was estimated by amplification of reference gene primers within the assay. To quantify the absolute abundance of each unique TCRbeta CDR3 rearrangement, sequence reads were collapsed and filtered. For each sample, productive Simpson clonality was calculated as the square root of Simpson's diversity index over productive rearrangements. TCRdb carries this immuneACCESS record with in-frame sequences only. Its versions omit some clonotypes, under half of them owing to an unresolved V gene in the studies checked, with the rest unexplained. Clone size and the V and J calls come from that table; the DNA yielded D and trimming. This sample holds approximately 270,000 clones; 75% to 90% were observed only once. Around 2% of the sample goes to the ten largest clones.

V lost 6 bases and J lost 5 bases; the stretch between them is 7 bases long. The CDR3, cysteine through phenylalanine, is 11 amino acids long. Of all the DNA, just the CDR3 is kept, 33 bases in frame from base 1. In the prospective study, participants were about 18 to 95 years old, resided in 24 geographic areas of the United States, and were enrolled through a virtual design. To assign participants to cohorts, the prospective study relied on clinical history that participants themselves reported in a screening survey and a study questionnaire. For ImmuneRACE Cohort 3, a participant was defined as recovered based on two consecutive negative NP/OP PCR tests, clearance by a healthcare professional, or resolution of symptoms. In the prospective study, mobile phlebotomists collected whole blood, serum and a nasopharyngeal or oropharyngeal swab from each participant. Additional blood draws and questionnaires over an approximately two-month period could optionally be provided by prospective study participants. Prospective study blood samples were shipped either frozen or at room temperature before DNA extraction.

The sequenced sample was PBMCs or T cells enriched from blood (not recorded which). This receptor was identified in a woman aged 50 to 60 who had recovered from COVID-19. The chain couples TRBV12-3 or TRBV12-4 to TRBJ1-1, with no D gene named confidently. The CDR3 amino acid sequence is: CASSRSTEAFF. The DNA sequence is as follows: TGTGCCAGCAGCAGAAGTACTGAAGCTTTCTTT.